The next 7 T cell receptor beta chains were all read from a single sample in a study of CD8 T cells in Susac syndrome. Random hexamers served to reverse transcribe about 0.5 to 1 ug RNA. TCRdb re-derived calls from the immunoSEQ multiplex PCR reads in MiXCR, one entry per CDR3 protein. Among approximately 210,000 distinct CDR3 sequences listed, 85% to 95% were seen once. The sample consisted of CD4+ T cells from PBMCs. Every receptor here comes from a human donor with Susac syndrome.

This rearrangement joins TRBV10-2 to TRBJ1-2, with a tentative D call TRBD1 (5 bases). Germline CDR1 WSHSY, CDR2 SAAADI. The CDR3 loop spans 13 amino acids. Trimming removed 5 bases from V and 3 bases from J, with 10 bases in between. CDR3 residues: CASSIKGDYGYTF. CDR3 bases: TGCGCCAGCAGTATTAAAGGGGACTATGGCTACACCTTC.

The CDR3 region has the DNA TGTGCCAGCAGCTTACCGGGACAGGGCACCTATGGCTACACCTTC. Protein product: CASSLPGQGTYGYTF. The chain joins TRBV5-4 to TRBJ1-2, with 9 bases lining up with TRBD1. Looked up from germline, CDR1 is SGHNT and CDR2 is YYREEE (reference sequence). There are 15 residues in the CDR3. V dropped 2 bases and J dropped 4; count of bases not matched to a gene: 6.

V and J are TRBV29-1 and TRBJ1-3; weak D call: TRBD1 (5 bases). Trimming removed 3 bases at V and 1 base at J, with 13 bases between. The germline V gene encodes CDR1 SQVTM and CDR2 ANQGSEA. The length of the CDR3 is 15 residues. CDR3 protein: CSVDDRWGSGNTIYF. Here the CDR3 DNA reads TGCAGCGTTGACGACCGTTGGGGGTCTGGAAACACCATATATTTT. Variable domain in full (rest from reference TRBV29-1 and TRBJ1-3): SAVISQKPSRDICQRGTSLTIQCQVDSQVTMMFWYRQQPGQSLTLIATANQGSEATYESGFVIDKFPISRPNLTFSTLTVSNMSPEDSSIYLCSVDDRWGSGNTIYFGEGSWLTVV.

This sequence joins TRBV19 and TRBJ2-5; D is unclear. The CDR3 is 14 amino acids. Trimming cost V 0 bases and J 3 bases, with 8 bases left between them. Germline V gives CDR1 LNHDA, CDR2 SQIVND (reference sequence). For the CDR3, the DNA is TGTGCCAGTAGTATAGATCTTCGCGAAGAGACCCAGTACTTC. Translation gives CASSIDLREETQYF. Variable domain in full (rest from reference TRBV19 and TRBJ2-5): DGGITQSPKYLFRKEGQNVTLSCEQNLNHDAMYWYRQDPGQGLRLIYYSQIVNDFQKGDIAEGYSVSREKKESFPLTVTSAQKNPTAFYLCASSIDLREETQYFGPGTRLLVL.

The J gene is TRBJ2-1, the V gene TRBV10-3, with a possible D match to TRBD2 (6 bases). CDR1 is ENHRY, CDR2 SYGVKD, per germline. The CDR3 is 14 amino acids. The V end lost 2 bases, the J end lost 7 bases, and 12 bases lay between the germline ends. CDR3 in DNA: TGTGCCATCAGTGAGCTTTTAGCGGAGAATGAGCAGTTCTTC. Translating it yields CAISELLAENEQFF.

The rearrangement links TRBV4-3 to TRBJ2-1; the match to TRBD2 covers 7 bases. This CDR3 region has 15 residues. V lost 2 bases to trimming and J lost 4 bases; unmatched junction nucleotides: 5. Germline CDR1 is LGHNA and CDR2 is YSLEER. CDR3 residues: CASSQYSGVYNEQFF. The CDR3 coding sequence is TGCGCCAGCAGCCAATACAGCGGGGTTTACAATGAGCAGTTCTTC.

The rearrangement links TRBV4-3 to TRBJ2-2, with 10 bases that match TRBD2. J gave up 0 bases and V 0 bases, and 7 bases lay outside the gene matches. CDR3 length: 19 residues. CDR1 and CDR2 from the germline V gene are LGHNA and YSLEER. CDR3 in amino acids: CASSQDSLAGAANTGELFF. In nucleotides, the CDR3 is TGCGCCAGCAGCCAAGACAGTCTAGCGGGGGCCGCGAACACCGGGGAGCTGTTTTTT.